The next 29 T cell receptor beta chains were all read from a single sample in a study of T-cell memory formation after mild COVID-19. Each CDR3 protein gets one entry after TCRdb re-called the 5' RACE reads with MiXCR. The table shows about 160,000 distinct CDR3 sequences, with 31% occurring only once. The specimen sequenced was PBMCs or a T cell subset sorted from them (not recorded which). These TCRs come from an adult woman who had mild COVID-19 (a few samples of this study predate the infection). Cell type and time point are not known.

This chain links TRBV20-1 with TRBJ2-1; either TRBD1 or TRBD2 may supply D (5 bases each). Germline CDR1 reads DFQATT; CDR2 reads SNEGSKA (reference sequence). V was cut by 2 bases and J by 7 bases, with 15 bases left in between. The CDR3 has 14 amino acids. CDR3 bases: TGCAGTGCTAGACCCCCGGGGCAGGGTAATGAGCAGTTCTTC. Protein sequence: CSARPPGQGNEQFF.

The genes are TRBV7-6 and TRBJ2-5, with 7 bases matching TRBD2. V shed 2 bases and J 5 bases; nucleotides not matched to a gene: 5. This CDR3 is 14 amino acids long. CDR1 and CDR2 from the germline V gene are SGHVS and FNYEAQ. The CDR3 bases are TGTGCCAGCAGCTTAAACGAGGGAGGGGAGACCCAGTACTTC. It translates to CASSLNEGGETQYF.

The rearrangement uses TRBV11-2 and TRBJ2-1; D could derive from TRBD1 or TRBD2 (5 bases each). The CDR3 loop spans 15 amino acids. Between the trimmed V and J ends, which lost 7 bases and 4 bases, there was a span of 17 bases. CDR1 SGHAT and CDR2 FQNNGV come from the germline V gene. The CDR3 DNA sequence: TGTGCCAGCACCGCAAAGGGGCAGCGGTACAATGAGCAGTTCTTC. This encodes CASTAKGQRYNEQFF. The whole variable domain, filled in from reference TRBV11-2 and TRBJ2-1, reads EAGVAQSPRYKIIEKRQSVAFWCNPISGHATLYWYQQILGQGPKLLIQFQNNGVVDDSQLPKDRFSAERLKGVDSTLKIQPAKLEDSAVYLCASTAKGQRYNEQFFGPGTRLTVL.

This clonotype showed up just once. The chain recombines TRBV9 with TRBJ2-5; perhaps D is TRBD1 or TRBD2 (5 bases each). CDR1 is SGDLS, CDR2 YYNGEE, per germline. The CDR3 is 15 residues long. V was trimmed by 3 bases and J by 5 bases, leaving 17 bases between them. CDR3 in DNA: TGTGCCAGCAGCGCCCCGGGACCGACCCGGGAGACCCAGTACTTC. Amino acids: CASSAPGPTRETQYF.

The chain joins TRBV12-3 or TRBV12-4 to TRBJ2-1; possibly TRBD2 for D (5 bases). The CDR3 is made up of 15 amino acids. V was cut by 3 bases and J by 2 bases, with 11 bases left in between. CDR3 sequence (DNA): TGTGCCAGCAGTTTCGAACTAGGAGCCTACAATGAGCAGTTCTTC. Its translation: CASSFELGAYNEQFF.

V gene TRBV5-5 combines with J gene TRBJ1-2; D remains ambiguous. Deletions cut 5 bases from V and 2 bases from J, with 10 bases between. Germline lookup yields CDR1 SGHKS and CDR2 YYEKEE (reference sequence). The CDR3 totals 13 residues. CDR3 DNA sequence: TGTGCCAGCAGTCCGGACTGGAACTATGGCTACACCTTC. Protein product: CASSPDWNYGYTF.

V and J are TRBV20-1 and TRBJ2-1; either TRBD1 or TRBD2 may supply D (5 bases each). Looked up from germline, CDR1 is DFQATT and CDR2 is SNEGSKA (reference sequence). V was shortened by 6 bases and J by 9 bases, with 15 bases between the two germline ends. The length of the CDR3 is 12 residues. In nucleotides, the CDR3 is TGCAGTGCCACGAGGGGTGATCCTGAGCAGTTCTTC. Its protein is CSATRGDPEQFF.

This clonotype was counted between two and nine times. The DNA of the CDR3 is TGCAGTGCAACACTTACTGGCCTACGCCATGGCTACACCTTC. It yields the protein CSATLTGLRHGYTF. The rearrangement uses TRBV20-1 and TRBJ1-2, with D unclear. The germline CDR1 and CDR2 sequences are DFQATT and SNEGSKA (reference sequence). V lost 6 bases, J lost 6 bases, and 20 bases lay in between. CDR3 length: 14 residues.

This clonotype was seen more than once but under ten times. This rearrangement joins TRBV18 to TRBJ1-1; a possible D gene is TRBD1 (6 bases). V lost 4 bases, J lost 4 bases, and 16 bases lay in between. CDR3 length: 15 residues. CDR1 and CDR2 (germline): KGHSH, LQKENI. In DNA form, the CDR3 reads TGTGCCAGCTCACAACAGGGACTTGGGGGCACTGAAGCTTTCTTT. This translates into CASSQQGLGGTEAFF.

The gene calls are TRBV5-1 and TRBJ2-3; no clear D. V was clipped by 0 bases and J by 2 bases, with 7 bases between them. The germline gives CDR1 SGHRS, CDR2 YFSETQ. The CDR3 covers 14 residues. As DNA, the CDR3 is TGCGCCAGCAGCTTGGGGGCGACCACAGATACGCAGTATTTT. The encoded protein is CASSLGATTDTQYF.

J is TRBJ2-6 and V is TRBV15; D uncertain. Germline V gene data show CDR1 as LNHNV and CDR2 as YYDKDF (reference sequence). Trimming left V 3 bases short and J 0 bases short, with 6 bases between. The CDR3 totals 15 residues. Here the CDR3 DNA reads TGTGCCACCAGCAGGGGGTTCTCTGGGGCCAACGTCCTGACTTTC. Amino acid sequence: CATSRGFSGANVLTF.

This clonotype came up a few times. The genes are TRBV12-3 or TRBV12-4 and TRBJ2-7; possibly TRBD1 for D (5 bases). V was cut by 6 bases and J by 1 base, with 10 bases left in between. The CDR3 is 13 amino acids. CDR3 DNA sequence: TGTGCCAGCAGGCAGGGCATTTCCTACGAGCAGTACTTC. Its translation is CASRQGISYEQYF.

V gene TRBV7-9 combines with J gene TRBJ1-6; 11 bases map to TRBD1. V shed 5 bases, J shed 2 bases, and the junction held 8 bases outside the gene matches. In germline, CDR1 is SEHNR, CDR2 FQNEAQ (reference sequence). The CDR3 sequence is 18 residues long. This CDR3 reads CASSPRTGGNPYNSPLHF. As DNA, the CDR3 is TGTGCCAGCAGCCCTCGGACAGGGGGCAACCCCTATAATTCACCCCTCCACTTT.

The gene calls are TRBV24-1 and TRBJ1-1; D ambiguous. Germline CDR1 is KGHDR and CDR2 is SFDVKD. Trimming left V 3 bases short and J 7 bases short, with 17 bases between. The length of the CDR3 is 15 residues. This chain's CDR3 is CATSDGRGREFEAFF. As DNA, the CDR3 is TGTGCCACCAGTGATGGTCGGGGAAGGGAATTTGAAGCTTTCTTT.

The rearrangement joins TRBV27 to TRBJ1-1, with 9 bases lining up with TRBD1. CDR1 and CDR2 (germline): MNHEY, SMNVEV (reference sequence). V lost 6 bases and J lost 4; bases outside the gene matches: 6. The CDR3 is 14 residues long. The CDR3 DNA sequence: TGTGCCAGCAGAACAGGGGGCGCGGGCACTGAAGCTTTCTTT. This sequence encodes CASRTGGAGTEAFF.

This sequence joins TRBV11-2 and TRBJ2-3; 9 bases line up with TRBD2. V dropped 5 bases and J dropped 4; count of bases not matched to a gene: 7. The CDR3 consists of 15 residues. Germline V gene lookup returns CDR1 SGHAT and CDR2 FQNNGV. The CDR3 coding sequence is TGTGCCAGCAGCGGGGCGGGGGGGTTAGCAGATACGCAGTATTTT. Protein product: CASSGAGGLADTQYF.

This clonotype has a handful of counts. The V gene is TRBV11-2, the J gene TRBJ2-7; 9 bases fit TRBD2. The germline CDR1 and CDR2 sequences are SGHAT and FQNNGV. J lost 2 bases, V lost 4 bases, and 9 bases had no gene match. CDR3 length equals 16 residues. Here the CDR3 DNA reads TGTGCCAGCAGCTCGACCACTAGCGGGCCAACCTACGAGCAGTACTTC. This translates into CASSSTTSGPTYEQYF.

Only a few counts were recorded for this clonotype. The chain combines TRBV18 with TRBJ2-7; D is uncertain. V was shortened by 3 bases and J by 2 bases, with 26 bases between the two germline ends. There are 19 residues in the CDR3. In germline, CDR1 is KGHSH, CDR2 LQKENI. CDR3 nucleotide sequence: TGTGCCAGCTCACCCCTCGAGCTCCCAGCCCTAGTTGAGACCTACGAGCAGTACTTC. Its protein product is CASSPLELPALVETYEQYF.

The chain recombines TRBV20-1 with TRBJ1-6; D may be TRBD1 (5 bases). The V end was cut by 1 base, the J end by 7 bases, with 17 bases between. Germline CDR1 and CDR2: DFQATT and SNEGSKA (reference sequence). The CDR3 sequence is 16 residues long. The CDR3, as DNA: TGCAGTGCTAGAGGGCCTTTGGAGACAGACAATTCACCCCTCCACTTT. Translated: CSARGPLETDNSPLHF.

This clonotype has only a few counts. Written as DNA, the CDR3 is TGCAGCGTTGGAGGGACAGGGTCCGAGCAGTACTTC. Amino acids: CSVGGTGSEQYF. The chain joins TRBV29-1 to TRBJ2-7; 9 bases fit TRBD1. Per the germline V gene, CDR1 is SQVTM and CDR2 is ANQGSEA. The V segment lost 4 bases and the J segment 6 bases; nucleotides outside the gene matches: 4. This CDR3 is built from 12 residues.

The chain is built from TRBV7-2 and TRBJ1-2; 9 nucleotides agree with TRBD1. The V and J ends lost 4 bases and 2 bases, in that order; junction bases with no gene match: 5. The CDR3 is 15 amino acids. CDR1 and CDR2 from the germline V gene are SGHTA and FQGNSA. Here the CDR3 DNA reads TGTGCCAGCAGCTACCGGACAGGGGAAAACTATGGCTACACCTTC. It is translated as CASSYRTGENYGYTF.

There are a few counts of this clonotype. The chain recombines TRBV29-1 with TRBJ2-7; 11 nucleotides align to TRBD2. Germline loops: CDR1 SQVTM, CDR2 ANQGSEA. The CDR3 is 11 residues long. The junction had 5 bases not matched to a gene; V was cut back by 5 bases and J by 11 bases. CDR3 in amino acids: CSVLTSGNEYF. The CDR3 nucleotides are TGCAGCGTTCTGACTAGCGGGAACGAGTACTTC.

The chain couples TRBV20-1 to TRBJ2-1; no definite D call. The germline V gene encodes CDR1 DFQATT and CDR2 SNEGSKA (reference sequence). With 8 bases removed from V and 7 bases from J, the gap between germline ends came to 24 bases. CDR3 length: 15 residues. In nucleotides, the CDR3 is TGCAGTCCACCCGCGGTCCTAACCGAGAGGAATGAGCAGTTCTTC. Its protein product is CSPPAVLTERNEQFF.

This clonotype has just a few counts. This chain's CDR3 is CASSDRTGPSETQYF. The CDR3 DNA reads as TGTGCCAGTAGTGACAGGACGGGGCCGAGTGAGACCCAGTACTTC. The J gene is TRBJ2-5, the V gene TRBV19; maybe TRBD1 (6 bases). Germline CDR1 reads LNHDA; CDR2 reads SQIVND (reference sequence). The V and J ends lost 5 bases and 5 bases respectively, with 18 bases between them. The CDR3 is 15 amino acids.

The chain has TRBV20-1 and TRBJ2-4; possibly TRBD1 or TRBD2 for D (6 bases each). Trimming stripped 5 bases from V and 6 bases from J, with 14 bases between. The CDR3 spans 13 residues. The germline CDR1 and CDR2 sequences are DFQATT and SNEGSKA (reference sequence). CDR3 sequence (DNA): TGCAGTGCTCCCCGGGGGCGGGTAAACATTCAGTACTTC. Translated, it gives CSAPRGRVNIQYF.

J is TRBJ1-3 and V is TRBV6-5; D gene unclear. This CDR3 is 15 amino acids long. Trimming cost V 6 bases and J 2 bases, with 14 bases left between them. Looked up from germline, CDR1 is MNHEY and CDR2 is SVGAGI. CDR3 bases: TGTGCCAGCAGGACTTCAACCGGGGCTGGAAACACCATATATTTT. Translating gives CASRTSTGAGNTIYF.

J is TRBJ1-1 and V is TRBV12-3 or TRBV12-4, with D perhaps matching TRBD1 (6 bases). The CDR3 has 13 amino acids. Trimming pared 0 bases from V and 10 bases from J, leaving 12 bases between. CDR3 loop: CASSLALGGLAFF. The CDR3, as DNA: TGTGCCAGCAGTTTAGCGCTTGGGGGCTTAGCTTTCTTT.

The rearrangement joins TRBV5-1 to TRBJ2-7, with 10 bases aligning to TRBD2. This CDR3 is built from 15 residues. Germline V CDR1 and CDR2: SGHRS, YFSETQ. Trimming at V came to 0 bases and at J to 6 bases, leaving 6 bases not matched to a gene. CDR3 nucleotides: TGCGCCAGCAGCTTGGAACAGCGGGGGGGCAGCGAGCAGTACTTC. Protein sequence: CASSLEQRGGSEQYF.

In this sample, this clonotype turned up a few times. This rearrangement joins TRBV5-5 to TRBJ2-2, with D maybe TRBD1 (5 bases). V lost 3 bases and J 1 base, leaving 10 bases between the germline ends. CDR3 size: 15 residues. Germline V gene lookup returns CDR1 SGHKS and CDR2 YYEKEE (reference sequence). The CDR3 nucleotides are TGTGCCAGCAGCTCGACAGTTCGGAACACCGGGGAGCTGTTTTTT. Translation: CASSSTVRNTGELFF.